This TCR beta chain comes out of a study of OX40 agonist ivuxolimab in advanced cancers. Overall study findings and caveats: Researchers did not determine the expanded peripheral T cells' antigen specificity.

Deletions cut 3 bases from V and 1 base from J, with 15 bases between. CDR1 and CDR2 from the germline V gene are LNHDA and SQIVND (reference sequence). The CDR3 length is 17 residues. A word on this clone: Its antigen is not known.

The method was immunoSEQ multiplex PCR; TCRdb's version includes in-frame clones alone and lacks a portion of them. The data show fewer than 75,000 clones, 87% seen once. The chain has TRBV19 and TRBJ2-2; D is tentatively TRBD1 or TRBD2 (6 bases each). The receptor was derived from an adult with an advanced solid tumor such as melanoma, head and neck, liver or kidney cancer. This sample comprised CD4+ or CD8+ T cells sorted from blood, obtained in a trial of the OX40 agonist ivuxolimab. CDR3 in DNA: TGTGCCAGTAGTATTCGCCCCGGGGGCTGGAACACCGGGGAGCTGTTTTTT. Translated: CASSIRPGGWNTGELFF.